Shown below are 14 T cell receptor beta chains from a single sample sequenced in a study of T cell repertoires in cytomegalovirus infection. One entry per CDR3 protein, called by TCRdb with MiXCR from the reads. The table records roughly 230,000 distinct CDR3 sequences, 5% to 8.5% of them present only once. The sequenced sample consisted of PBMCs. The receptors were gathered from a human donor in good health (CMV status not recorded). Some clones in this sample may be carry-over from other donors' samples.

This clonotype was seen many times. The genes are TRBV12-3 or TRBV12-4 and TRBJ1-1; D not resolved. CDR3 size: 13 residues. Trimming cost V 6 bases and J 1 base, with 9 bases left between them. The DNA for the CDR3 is TGTGCCAGCAGCTGGAATGGGAACACTGAAGCTTTCTTT. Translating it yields CASSWNGNTEAFF.

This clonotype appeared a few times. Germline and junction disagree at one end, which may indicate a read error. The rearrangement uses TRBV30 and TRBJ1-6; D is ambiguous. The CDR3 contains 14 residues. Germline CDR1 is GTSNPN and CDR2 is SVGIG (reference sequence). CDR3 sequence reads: CAWSVGTYSSPLHF. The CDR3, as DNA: TGTGCCTGGAGTGTTGGAACCTATAGTTCACCCCTCCACTTT.

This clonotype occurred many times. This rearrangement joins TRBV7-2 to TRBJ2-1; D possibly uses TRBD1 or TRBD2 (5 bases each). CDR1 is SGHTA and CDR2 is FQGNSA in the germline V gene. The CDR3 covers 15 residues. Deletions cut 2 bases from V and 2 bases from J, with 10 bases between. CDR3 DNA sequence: TGTGCCAGCAGCTTAACTACGGGGCCCTACAATGAGCAGTTCTTC. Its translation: CASSLTTGPYNEQFF.

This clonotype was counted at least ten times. The DNA of the CDR3 is TGCAGTGCTCCTGAACAGGGTTGGGACACTGAAGCTTTCTTT. Its protein is CSAPEQGWDTEAFF. This chain joins TRBV20-1 and TRBJ1-1, with D possibly matching TRBD1 (6 bases). The V gene's germline CDR1 is DFQATT and CDR2 SNEGSKA (reference sequence). V lost 5 bases to trimming and J lost 3 bases, with 16 bases between them. The CDR3 contains 14 residues.

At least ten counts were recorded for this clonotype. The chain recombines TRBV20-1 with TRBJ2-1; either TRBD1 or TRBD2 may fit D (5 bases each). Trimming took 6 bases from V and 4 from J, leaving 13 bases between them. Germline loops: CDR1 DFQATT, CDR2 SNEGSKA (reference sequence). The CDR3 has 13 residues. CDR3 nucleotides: TGCAGTGCCAGATCCGGGGCTTACAATGAGCAGTTCTTC. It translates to CSARSGAYNEQFF.

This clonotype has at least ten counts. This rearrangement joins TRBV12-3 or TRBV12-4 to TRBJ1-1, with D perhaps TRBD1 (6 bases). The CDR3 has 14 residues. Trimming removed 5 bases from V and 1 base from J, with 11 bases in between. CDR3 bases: TGTGCCAGCAGTCACAGGGATTCGAACACTGAAGCTTTCTTT. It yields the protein CASSHRDSNTEAFF.

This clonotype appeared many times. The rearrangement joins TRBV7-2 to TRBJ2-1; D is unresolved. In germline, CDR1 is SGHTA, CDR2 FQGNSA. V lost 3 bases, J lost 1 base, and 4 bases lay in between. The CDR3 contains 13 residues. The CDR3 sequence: CASSLSSYNEQFF. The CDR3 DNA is TGTGCCAGCAGCTTGTCGTCCTACAATGAGCAGTTCTTC. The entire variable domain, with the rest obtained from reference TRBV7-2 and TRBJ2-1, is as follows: GAGVSQSPSNKVTEKGKDVELRCDPISGHTALYWYRQSLGQGLEFLIYFQGNSAPDKSGLPSDRFSAERTGGSVSTLTIQRTQQEDSAVYLCASSLSSYNEQFFGPGTRLTVL.

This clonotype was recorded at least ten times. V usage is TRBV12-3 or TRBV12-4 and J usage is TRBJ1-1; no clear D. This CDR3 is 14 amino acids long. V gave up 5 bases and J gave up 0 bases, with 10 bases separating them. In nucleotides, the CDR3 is TGTGCCAGCAGTCCTCCCCTTCTGAACACTGAAGCTTTCTTT. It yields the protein CASSPPLLNTEAFF.

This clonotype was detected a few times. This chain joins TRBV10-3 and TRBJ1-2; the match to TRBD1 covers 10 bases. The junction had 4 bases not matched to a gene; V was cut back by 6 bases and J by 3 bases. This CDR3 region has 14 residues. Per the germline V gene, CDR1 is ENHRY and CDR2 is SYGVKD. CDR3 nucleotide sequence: TGTGCCATCAGGGGGACAGGGGAGCACTATGGCTACACCTTC. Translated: CAIRGTGEHYGYTF.

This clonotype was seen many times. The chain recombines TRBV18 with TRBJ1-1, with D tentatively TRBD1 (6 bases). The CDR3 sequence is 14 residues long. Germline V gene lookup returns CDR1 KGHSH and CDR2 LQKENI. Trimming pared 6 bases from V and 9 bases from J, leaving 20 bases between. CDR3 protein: CASSPDSQGWKAFF. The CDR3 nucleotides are TGTGCCAGCTCTCCGGACTCACAGGGATGGAAAGCTTTCTTT.

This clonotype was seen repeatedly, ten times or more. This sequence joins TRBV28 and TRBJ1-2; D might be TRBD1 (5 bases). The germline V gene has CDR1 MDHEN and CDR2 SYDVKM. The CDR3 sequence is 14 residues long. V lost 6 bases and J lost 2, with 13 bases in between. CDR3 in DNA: TGTGCCAGCAGGACCGGGGGGAACAACTATGGCTACACCTTC. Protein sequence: CASRTGGNNYGYTF.

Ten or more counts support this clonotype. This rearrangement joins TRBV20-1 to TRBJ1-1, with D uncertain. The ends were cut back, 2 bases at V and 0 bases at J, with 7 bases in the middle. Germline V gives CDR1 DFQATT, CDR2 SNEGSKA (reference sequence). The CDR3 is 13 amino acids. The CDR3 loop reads CSARSTVNTEAFF. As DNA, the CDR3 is TGCAGTGCTAGATCGACGGTGAACACTGAAGCTTTCTTT.

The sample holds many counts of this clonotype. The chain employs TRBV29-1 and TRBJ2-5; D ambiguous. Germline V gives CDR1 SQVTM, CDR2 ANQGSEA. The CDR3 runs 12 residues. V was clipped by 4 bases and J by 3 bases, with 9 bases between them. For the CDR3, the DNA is TGCAGCGTTGGGCGCCTCGAAGAGACCCAGTACTTC. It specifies CSVGRLEETQYF.

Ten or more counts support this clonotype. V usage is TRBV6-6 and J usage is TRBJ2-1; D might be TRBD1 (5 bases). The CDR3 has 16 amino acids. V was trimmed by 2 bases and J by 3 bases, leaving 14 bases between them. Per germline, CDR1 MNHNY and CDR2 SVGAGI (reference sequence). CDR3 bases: TGTGCCAGCAGTTACAGCAGGGAAGTTGACTACAATGAGCAGTTCTTC. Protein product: CASSYSREVDYNEQFF.